This T cell receptor (beta chain) derives from a study of shared clonotypes between healthy human individuals. Trimming removed 1 base from V and 2 bases from J, with 7 bases in between. CDR3 length: 14 residues. Per the germline V gene, CDR1 is SGDLS and CDR2 is YYNGEE. The protocol was immunoSEQ multiplex PCR, while the TCRdb copy is restricted to in-frame clones and leaves out a portion. The table includes approximately 2,200,000 clones, about 93% detected once. The naive CD8 subset, CD45RO-negative cells positively selected for CCR7, excluded terminally differentiated effector memory CD45RA+ cells. Of note for this clone: As yet, its antigen is unknown.

General study findings and limits: A few donors showed sharing of around 5% of naive CD4 clonotypes. In contrast to clonotypes shared by all four donors, non-shared clonotypes had lower generation probabilities.

The J gene is TRBJ1-3, the V gene TRBV9; D gene uncertain. This clonotype was obtained from a man younger than 35 in good health. Some clones in this sample may be carry-over from other donors' samples. The source material was naive CD8+ T cells from PBMCs. In nucleotides, the CDR3 is TGTGCCAGCAGCGTAATCTCGACTGGAAACACCATATATTTT. This codes for CASSVISTGNTIYF.